The subject of this entry is one T cell receptor (beta chain). This sample is drawn from a study of blood T cell repertoires in COVID-19. The germline V gene encodes CDR1 LNHNV and CDR2 YYDKDF (reference sequence). After removal of 3 bases from V and 2 bases from J, the junction contained 5 bases not matched to a gene. CDR3 length equals 15 residues. As originally analysed: Reference gene primers were amplified, and this amplification served to estimate nucleated cell counts. Sequencing used immunoSEQ multiplex PCR; TCRdb keeps in-frame clones, though not all of them. V, J and clone size are taken as reported in that table, and D and trimming were inferred from the DNA itself. The sample lists fewer than 300,000 clones, over 80% occurring once.

Source material: peripheral blood. The sequence was collected from a woman aged 50 to 60 with COVID-19, enrolled during active disease. The chain joins TRBV15 to TRBJ2-7; the match to TRBD2 covers 9 bases. CDR3 nucleotides: TGTGCCACCAGCAGTAGCGGGAGATTTACCTACGAGCAGTACTTC. Translating gives CATSSSGRFTYEQYF.